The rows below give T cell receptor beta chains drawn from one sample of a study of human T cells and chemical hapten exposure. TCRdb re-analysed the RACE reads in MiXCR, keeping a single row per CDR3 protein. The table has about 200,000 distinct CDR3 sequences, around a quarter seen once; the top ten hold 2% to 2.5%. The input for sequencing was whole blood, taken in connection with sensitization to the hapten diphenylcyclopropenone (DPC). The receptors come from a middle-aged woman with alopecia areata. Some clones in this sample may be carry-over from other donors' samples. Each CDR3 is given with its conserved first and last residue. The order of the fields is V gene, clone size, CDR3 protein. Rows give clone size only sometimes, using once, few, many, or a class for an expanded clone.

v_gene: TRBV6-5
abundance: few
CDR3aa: CASSYSTTGRNEKLFF

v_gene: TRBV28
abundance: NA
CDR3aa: CASSWGTGGQPQHF

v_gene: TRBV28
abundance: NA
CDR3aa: CASSLTSLNTGELFF

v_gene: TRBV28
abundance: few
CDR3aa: CASSRLNGRYYGYTF

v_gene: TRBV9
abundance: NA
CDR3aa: CASSQGQGIDTQYF

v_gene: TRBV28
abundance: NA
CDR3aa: CASSPGRSITQYF

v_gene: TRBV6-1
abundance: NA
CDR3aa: CASNDFTNQPQHF

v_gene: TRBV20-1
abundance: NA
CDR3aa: CSALGSLQETQYF

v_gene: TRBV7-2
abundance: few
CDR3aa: CASSLAGWNTIYF

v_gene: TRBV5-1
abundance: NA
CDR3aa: CASSLDGESGRYEQFF

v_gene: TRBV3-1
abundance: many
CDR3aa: CASSQRRCGELFF

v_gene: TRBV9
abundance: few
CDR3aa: CASSASPTGTDTEAFF

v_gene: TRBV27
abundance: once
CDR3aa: CASSFAVHWYF

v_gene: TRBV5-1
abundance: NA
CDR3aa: CASSLSAGDTDTQYF

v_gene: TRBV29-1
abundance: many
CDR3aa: CSVGVEAGGEQFF

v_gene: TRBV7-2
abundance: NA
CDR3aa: CASSLGGDHSYNEQFF

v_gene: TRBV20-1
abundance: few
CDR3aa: CSARRHASDGYTF

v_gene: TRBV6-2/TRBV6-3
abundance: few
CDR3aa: CASSSIKRISYEQYF

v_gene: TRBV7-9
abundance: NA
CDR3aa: CATPTGGNYGYTF

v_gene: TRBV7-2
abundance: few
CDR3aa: CASSFLAGPWAYNEQFF

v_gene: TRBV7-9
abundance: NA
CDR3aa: CASSLVAGGGGYTF

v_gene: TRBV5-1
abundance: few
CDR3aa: CASSLRDDGELFF

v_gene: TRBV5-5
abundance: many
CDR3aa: CASSFMREVNEQFF